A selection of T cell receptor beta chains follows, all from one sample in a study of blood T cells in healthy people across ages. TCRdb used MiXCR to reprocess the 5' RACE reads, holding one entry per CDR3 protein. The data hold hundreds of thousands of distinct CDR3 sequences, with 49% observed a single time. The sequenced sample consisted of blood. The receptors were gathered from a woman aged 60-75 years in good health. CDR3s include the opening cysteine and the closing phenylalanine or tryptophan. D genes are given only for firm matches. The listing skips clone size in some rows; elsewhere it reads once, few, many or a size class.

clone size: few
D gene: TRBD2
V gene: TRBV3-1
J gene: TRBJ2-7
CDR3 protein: CASSPRQRGTYEQYF
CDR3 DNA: TGTGCCAGCAGCCCCAGGCAGCGGGGGACCTACGAGCAGTACTTC

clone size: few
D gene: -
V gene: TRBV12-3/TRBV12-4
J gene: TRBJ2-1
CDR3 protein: CASTVGGARLNEQFF
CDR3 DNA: TGTGCCAGCACGGTTGGGGGGGCGCGATTGAATGAGCAGTTCTTC

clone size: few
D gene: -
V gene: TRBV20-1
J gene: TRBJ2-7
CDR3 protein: CSASTQYEQYF
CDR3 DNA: TGCAGTGCTAGTACGCAGTACGAGCAGTACTTC

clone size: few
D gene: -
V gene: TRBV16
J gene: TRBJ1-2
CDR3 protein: CASSQSTAGVLAAYGYTF
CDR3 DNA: TGTGCCAGCAGCCAATCGACGGCGGGCGTGCTCGCGGCATATGGCTACACCTTC

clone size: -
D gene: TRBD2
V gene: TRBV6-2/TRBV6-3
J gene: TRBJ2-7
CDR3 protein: CASSPSGRALGGLVYNEQYF
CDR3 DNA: TGTGCCAGCAGCCCAAGCGGGAGGGCCCTCGGCGGATTGGTTTACAATGAGCAGTACTTC

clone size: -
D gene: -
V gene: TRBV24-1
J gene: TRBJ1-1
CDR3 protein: CATSGTGATPEAFF
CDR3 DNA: TGTGCCACCAGTGGTACTGGGGCCACCCCAGAAGCTTTCTTT

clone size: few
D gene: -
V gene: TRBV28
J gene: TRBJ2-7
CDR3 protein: CASSDSLYEQYF
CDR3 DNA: TGTGCCAGCAGCGACAGTCTCTACGAGCAGTACTTC

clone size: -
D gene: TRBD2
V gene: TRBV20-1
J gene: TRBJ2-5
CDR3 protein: CSARVSLAGEGQGAETQYF
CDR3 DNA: TGCAGTGCTAGGGTCTCGCTAGCGGGAGAGGGCCAGGGGGCAGAGACCCAGTACTTC

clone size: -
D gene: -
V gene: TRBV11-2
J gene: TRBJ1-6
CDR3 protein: CASSSHRNSPLHF
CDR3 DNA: TGTGCCAGCAGCTCTCACAGAAATTCACCCCTCCACTTT

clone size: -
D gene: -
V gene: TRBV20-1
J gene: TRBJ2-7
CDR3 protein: CSARDLREQYF
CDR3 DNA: TGCAGTGCTAGGGATCTCAGGGAGCAGTACTTC

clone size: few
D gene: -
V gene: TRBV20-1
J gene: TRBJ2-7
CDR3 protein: CSARSAGKDEQYF
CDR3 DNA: TGCAGTGCTAGATCGGCAGGGAAGGACGAGCAGTACTTC

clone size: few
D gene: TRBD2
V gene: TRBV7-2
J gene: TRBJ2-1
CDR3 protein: CASSFSGGEQFF
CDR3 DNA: TGTGCCAGCAGCTTTAGCGGGGGTGAGCAGTTCTTC

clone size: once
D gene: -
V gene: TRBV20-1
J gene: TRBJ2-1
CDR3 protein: CSARDYGGRSYNEQFF
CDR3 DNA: TGCAGTGCTAGAGATTACGGCGGGCGCTCCTACAATGAGCAGTTCTTC

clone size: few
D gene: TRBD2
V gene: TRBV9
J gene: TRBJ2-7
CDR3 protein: CASSVLAGRSYNEQYF
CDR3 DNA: TGTGCCAGCAGCGTTCTAGCGGGACGCTCCTACAATGAGCAGTACTTC

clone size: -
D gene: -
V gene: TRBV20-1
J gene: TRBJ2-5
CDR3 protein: CSAPRMTGQETQYF
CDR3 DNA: TGCAGTGCTCCCCGAATGACTGGCCAAGAGACCCAGTACTTC

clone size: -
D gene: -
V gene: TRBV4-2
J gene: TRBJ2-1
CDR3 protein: CASSQDLLAPLNEQFF
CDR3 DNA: TGTGCCAGCAGCCAAGATCTGCTAGCGCCACTCAATGAGCAGTTCTTC

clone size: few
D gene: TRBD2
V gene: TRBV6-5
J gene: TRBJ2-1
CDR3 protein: CASSYRDLAGMQFF
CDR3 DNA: TGTGCCAGCAGTTACCGAGACCTAGCGGGAATGCAGTTCTTC

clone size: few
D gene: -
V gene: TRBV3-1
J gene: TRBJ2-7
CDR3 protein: CASSQQQGPNLSQQYF
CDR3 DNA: TGTGCCAGCAGCCAACAACAGGGACCCAATCTCTCCCAGCAGTACTTC

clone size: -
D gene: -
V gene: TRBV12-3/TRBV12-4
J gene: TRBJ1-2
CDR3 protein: CASSLATVGSNYGYTF
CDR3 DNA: TGTGCCAGCAGTTTAGCTACGGTTGGATCTAACTATGGCTACACCTTC

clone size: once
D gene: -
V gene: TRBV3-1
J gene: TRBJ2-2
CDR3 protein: CASSHGTRAGELFF
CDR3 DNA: TGTGCCAGCAGCCACGGGACTCGGGCCGGGGAGCTGTTTTTT

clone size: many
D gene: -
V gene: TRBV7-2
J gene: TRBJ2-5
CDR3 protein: CASSLPPWRDRETQYF
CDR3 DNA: TGTGCCAGCAGCTTACCCCCATGGAGGGACCGAGAGACCCAGTACTTC

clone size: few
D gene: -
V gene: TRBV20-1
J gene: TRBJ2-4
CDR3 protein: CSARTDPGGKNIQYF
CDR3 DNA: TGCAGTGCTAGAACCGACCCCGGTGGCAAAAACATTCAGTACTTC

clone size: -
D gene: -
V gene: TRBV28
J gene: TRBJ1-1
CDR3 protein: CASSPFRGNTEAFF
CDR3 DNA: TGTGCCAGCAGCCCGTTCCGGGGGAACACTGAAGCTTTCTTT

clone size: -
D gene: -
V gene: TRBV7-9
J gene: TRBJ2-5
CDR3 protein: CASNKISVLETQYF
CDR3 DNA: TGTGCCAGCAACAAAATCTCGGTCCTGGAGACCCAGTACTTC

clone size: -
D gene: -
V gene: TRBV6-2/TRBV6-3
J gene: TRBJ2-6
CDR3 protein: CASSYGTPTPSGANVLTF
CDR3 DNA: TGTGCCAGCAGTTACGGGACACCTACACCCTCTGGGGCCAACGTCCTGACTTTC

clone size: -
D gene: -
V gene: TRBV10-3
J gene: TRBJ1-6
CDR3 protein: CAISDKGAYNSPLHF
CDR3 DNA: TGTGCCATCAGTGATAAGGGAGCCTATAATTCACCCCTCCACTTT

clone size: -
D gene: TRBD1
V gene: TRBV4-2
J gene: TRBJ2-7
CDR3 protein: CASSRSTGGSYEQYF
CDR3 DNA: TGTGCCAGCAGCCGATCGACAGGGGGCTCCTACGAGCAGTACTTC

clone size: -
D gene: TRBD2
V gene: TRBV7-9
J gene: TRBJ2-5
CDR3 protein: CASSLGRTSQQETQYF
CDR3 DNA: TGTGCCAGCAGCTTAGGTCGGACTAGCCAACAAGAGACCCAGTACTTC

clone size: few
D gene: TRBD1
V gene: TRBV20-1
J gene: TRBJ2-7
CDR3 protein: CSAKFGTAPYEQYF
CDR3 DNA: TGCAGTGCGAAATTTGGGACAGCACCTTACGAGCAGTACTTC

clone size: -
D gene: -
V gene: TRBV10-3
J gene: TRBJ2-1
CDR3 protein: CAINSGEDYEQFF
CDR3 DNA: TGTGCCATCAATTCGGGAGAAGACTATGAGCAGTTCTTC

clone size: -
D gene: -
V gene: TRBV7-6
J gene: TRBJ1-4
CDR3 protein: CASSLAFSTVANEKLFF
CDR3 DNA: TGTGCCAGCAGCTTAGCGTTCTCGACCGTTGCCAATGAAAAACTGTTTTTT

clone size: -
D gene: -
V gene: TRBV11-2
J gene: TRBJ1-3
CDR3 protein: CASSLARNIGNTIYF
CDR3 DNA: TGTGCCAGCAGCTTAGCCCGGAATATTGGAAACACCATATATTTT

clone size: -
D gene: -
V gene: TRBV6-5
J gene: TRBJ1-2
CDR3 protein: CASTDFLGKDGYTF
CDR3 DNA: TGTGCCAGCACGGACTTTTTGGGGAAGGATGGCTACACCTTC

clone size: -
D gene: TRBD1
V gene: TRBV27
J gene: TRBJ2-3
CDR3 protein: CASRRTGVATDTQYF
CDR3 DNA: TGTGCCAGCAGACGGACAGGGGTTGCGACAGATACGCAGTATTTT

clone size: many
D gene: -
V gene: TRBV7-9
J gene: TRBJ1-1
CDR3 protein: CASSLFRGRGTEAFF
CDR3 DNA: TGTGCCAGCAGCCTGTTCCGTGGGAGGGGCACTGAAGCTTTCTTT

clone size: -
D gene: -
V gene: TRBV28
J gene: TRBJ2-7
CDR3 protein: CASSNPSTVTYEQYF
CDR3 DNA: TGTGCCAGCAGTAATCCATCGACAGTTACCTACGAGCAGTACTTC

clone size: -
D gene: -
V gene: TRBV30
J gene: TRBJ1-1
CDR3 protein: CAWSWTEDTEAFF
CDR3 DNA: TGTGCCTGGAGTTGGACAGAGGACACTGAAGCTTTCTTT